This T cell receptor (beta chain) was captured by sequencing in a study of vaccination effects on CD4 cells after COVID-19. The table came from immunoSEQ multiplex PCR; TCRdb's copy has only in-frame clones and leaves some out. The sample has tens of thousands of clones, 55% to 75% seen once; the top ten hold under 25%. CDR3 length equals 17 residues. Germline CDR1 and CDR2: ENHRY and SYGVKD. V lost 0 bases, J lost 9 bases, and 11 bases stayed unmatched. CD4+ T cell isolation took place after approximately ten days of culture. As for this clone: Its antigen is unidentified.

The origin of this receptor is a human donor who had a prior SARS-CoV-2 infection. The chain has TRBV10-3 and TRBJ2-1; TRBD2 aligns across 10 bases. The sequencing here drew on CD4+ T cells from PBMCs cultured without peptide, taken before COVID-19 vaccination. This CDR3 reads CAISESASGGDPSEQFF. The DNA for the CDR3 is TGTGCCATCAGTGAGTCGGCTAGCGGGGGTGATCCGTCTGAGCAGTTCTTC.